The present TCR beta chain was sequenced within a study of OX40 agonist ivuxolimab in advanced cancers. Profiling relied on immunoSEQ multiplex PCR, and the TCRdb table lists in-frame clones only, not all of them. The sample contains more than 25,000 clones, 65% to 90% of which appear only once. General observations from the study: Clonal expansion was seen in CD4+ and CD8+ blood T cells by week 6 at 0.1 to 3.0 mg/kg.

Trimming pared 0 bases from V and 1 base from J, leaving 5 bases between. Germline V gives CDR1 MNHNY, CDR2 SVGAGI (reference sequence). This CDR3 region has 14 residues. With respect to this clone: The antigen is undetermined.

V usage is TRBV6-6 and J usage is TRBJ2-3, with D uncertain. The source was CD4+ or CD8+ T cells sorted from blood, collected in a trial of the OX40 agonist ivuxolimab. This receptor was obtained from an adult with an advanced solid tumor such as melanoma, head and neck, liver or kidney cancer. The CDR3 coding sequence is TGTGCCAGCAGTTACTCGGCCGGCACAGATACGCAGTATTTT. It yields the protein CASSYSAGTDTQYF.